The 3 T cell receptor beta chains below all came from one sample that was sequenced in a study of T-cell memory formation after mild COVID-19 (dated by TCRdb to 2020 to 2023). Library preparation employed 5' RACE. Reads for this sample came from an Illumina NovaSeq 6000. TCRdb cleaned the public reads at Q25 with fastp, built clones with MiXCR and kept in-frame beta chains. Each record represents a unique CDR3 protein, reported with the most common genes and DNA among its rows. The sample yields 100,000 to 130,000 distinct CDR3 sequences; around 14% were counted once. Of the sample, roughly 40% is held by the ten largest clones. Sample: PBMCs or a T cell subset sorted from them (not recorded which). Receptors originate from a man aged 18 to 29 who had mild COVID-19 (a few samples of this study predate the infection). The sample titles of this study are shuffled in the database, so cell type and time point are left out; the donor was told from shared clones.

This clonotype came up a few times. The V and J genes are TRBV29-1 and TRBJ1-3; the D is unclear. The V gene's germline CDR1 is SQVTM and CDR2 ANQGSEA. V dropped 6 bases and J dropped 8 bases, with 11 bases sitting between them. The CDR3 consists of 11 residues. The CDR3 DNA sequence: TGCAGCGTCCTGGCTTACGACACCATATATTTT. This gives the protein CSVLAYDTIYF. The variable domain in full, with the rest retrieved from reference TRBV29-1 and TRBJ1-3, is SAVISQKPSRDICQRGTSLTIQCQVDSQVTMMFWYRQQPGQSLTLIATANQGSEATYESGFVIDKFPISRPNLTFSTLTVSNMSPEDSSIYLCSVLAYDTIYFGEGSWLTVV.

This chain joins TRBV6-5 and TRBJ2-3, with 8 bases lining up with TRBD1. Germline CDR1 is MNHEY and CDR2 is SVGAGI. The CDR3 is 15 amino acids. After removal of 6 bases from V and 2 bases from J, the junction contained 7 bases not matched to a gene. The DNA of the CDR3 is TGTGCCAGCAGCTCCGGGACAGGATTCACAGATACGCAGTATTTT. It specifies CASSSGTGFTDTQYF.

In its sample, this clonotype was seen a few times. The V gene is TRBV6-5, the J gene TRBJ2-1; 10 bases fit TRBD2. Looked up from germline, CDR1 is MNHEY and CDR2 is SVGAGI. J gave up 10 bases and V 5 bases, and 11 bases lay outside the gene matches. This CDR3 is built from 15 residues. CDR3 amino acids: CASSVAGGPETEQFF. The DNA of the CDR3 is TGTGCCAGCAGTGTAGCGGGGGGCCCCGAAACGGAGCAGTTCTTC.